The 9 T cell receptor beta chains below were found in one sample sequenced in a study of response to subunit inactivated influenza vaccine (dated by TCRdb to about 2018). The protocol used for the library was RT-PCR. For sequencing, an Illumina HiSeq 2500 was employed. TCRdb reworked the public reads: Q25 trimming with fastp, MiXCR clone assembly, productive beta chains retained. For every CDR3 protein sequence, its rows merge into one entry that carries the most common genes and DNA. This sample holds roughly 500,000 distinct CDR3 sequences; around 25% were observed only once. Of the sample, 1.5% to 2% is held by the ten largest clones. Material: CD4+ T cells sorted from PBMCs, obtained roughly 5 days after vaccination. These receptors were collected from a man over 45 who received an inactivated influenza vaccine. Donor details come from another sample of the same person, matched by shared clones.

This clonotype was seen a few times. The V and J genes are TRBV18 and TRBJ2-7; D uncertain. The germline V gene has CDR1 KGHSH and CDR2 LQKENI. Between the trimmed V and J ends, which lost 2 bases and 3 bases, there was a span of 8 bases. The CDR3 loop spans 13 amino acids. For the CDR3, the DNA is TGTGCCAGCTCACCAGCCAGCTTCTACGAGCAGTACTTC. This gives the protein CASSPASFYEQYF.

The CDR3 reads CASYTSVARNEQFF. CDR3 DNA: TGTGCCAGTTATACGTCGGTAGCGAGGAATGAGCAGTTCTTC. The V gene is TRBV18, the J gene TRBJ2-1; tentative D call: TRBD2 (5 bases). Trimming took off 9 bases at V and 7 bases at J, with 19 bases between the two ends. The CDR3 extends over 14 amino acids. CDR1 is KGHSH and CDR2 is LQKENI in the germline V gene.

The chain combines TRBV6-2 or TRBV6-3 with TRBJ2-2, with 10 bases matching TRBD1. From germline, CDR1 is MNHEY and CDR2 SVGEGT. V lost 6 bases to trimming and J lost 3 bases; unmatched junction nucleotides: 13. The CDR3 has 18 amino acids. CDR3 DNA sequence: TGTGCCAGCAGGCTGGATGTGAGGACAGGGGGGGACACCGGGGAGCTGTTTTTT. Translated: CASRLDVRTGGDTGELFF.

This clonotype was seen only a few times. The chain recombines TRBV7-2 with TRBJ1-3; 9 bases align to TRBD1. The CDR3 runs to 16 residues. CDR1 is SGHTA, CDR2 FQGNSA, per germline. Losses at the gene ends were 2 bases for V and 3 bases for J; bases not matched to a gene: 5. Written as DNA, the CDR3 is TGTGCCAGCAGCTTACGACAGGGGGAGGGTGGAAACACCATATATTTT. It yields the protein CASSLRQGEGGNTIYF.

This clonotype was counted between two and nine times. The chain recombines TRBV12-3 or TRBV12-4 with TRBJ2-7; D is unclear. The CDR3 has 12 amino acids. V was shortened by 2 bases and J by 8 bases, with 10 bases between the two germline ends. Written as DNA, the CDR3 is TGTGCCAGCAGTTTACTGGGGTTCCAGCAGTACTTC. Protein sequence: CASSLLGFQQYF.

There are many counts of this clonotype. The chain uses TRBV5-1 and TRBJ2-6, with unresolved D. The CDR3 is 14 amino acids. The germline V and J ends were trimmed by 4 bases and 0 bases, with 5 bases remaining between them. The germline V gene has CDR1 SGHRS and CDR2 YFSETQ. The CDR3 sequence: CASSPYSGANVLTF. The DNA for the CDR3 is TGCGCCAGCAGCCCTTACTCTGGGGCCAACGTCCTGACTTTC.

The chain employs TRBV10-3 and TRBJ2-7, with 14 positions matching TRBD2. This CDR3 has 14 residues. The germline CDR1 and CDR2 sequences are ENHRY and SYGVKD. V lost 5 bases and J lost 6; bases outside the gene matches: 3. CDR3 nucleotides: TGTGCCATCAGTTGGACTAGCGGGAGGTCCGAGCAGTACTTC. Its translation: CAISWTSGRSEQYF.

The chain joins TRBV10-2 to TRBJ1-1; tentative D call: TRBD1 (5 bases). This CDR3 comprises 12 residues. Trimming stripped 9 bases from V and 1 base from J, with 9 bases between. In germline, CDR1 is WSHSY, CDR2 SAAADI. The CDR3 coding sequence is TGCGCCAGTAGGGACGGGAACACTGAAGCTTTCTTT. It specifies CASRDGNTEAFF.

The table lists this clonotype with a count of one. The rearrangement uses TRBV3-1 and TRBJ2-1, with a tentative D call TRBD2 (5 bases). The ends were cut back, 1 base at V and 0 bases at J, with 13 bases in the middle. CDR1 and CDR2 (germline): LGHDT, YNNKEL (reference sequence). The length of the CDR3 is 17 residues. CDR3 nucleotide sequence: TGTGCCAGCAGCCAAGGCCGGGAAGGCGGCTCCTACAATGAGCAGTTCTTC. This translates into CASSQGREGGSYNEQFF.